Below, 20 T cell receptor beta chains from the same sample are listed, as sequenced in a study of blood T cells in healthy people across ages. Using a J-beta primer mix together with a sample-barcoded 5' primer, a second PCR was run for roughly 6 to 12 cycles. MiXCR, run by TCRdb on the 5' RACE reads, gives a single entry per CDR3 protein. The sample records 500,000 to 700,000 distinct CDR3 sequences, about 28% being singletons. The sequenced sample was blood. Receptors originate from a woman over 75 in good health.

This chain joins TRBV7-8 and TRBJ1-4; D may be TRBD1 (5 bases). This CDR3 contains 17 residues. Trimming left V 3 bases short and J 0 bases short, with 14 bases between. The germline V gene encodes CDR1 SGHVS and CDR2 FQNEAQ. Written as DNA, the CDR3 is TGTGCCAGCAGCTTCAGGGTCACAGGCACAACTAATGAAAAACTGTTTTTT. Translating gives CASSFRVTGTTNEKLFF. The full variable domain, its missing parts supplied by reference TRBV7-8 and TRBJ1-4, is GAGVSQSPRYKVAKRGQDVALRCDPISGHVSLFWYQQALGQGPEFLTYFQNEAQLDKSGLPSDRFFAERPEGSVSTLKIQRTQQEDSAVYLCASSFRVTGTTNEKLFFGSGTQLSVL.

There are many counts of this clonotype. The CDR3 coding sequence is TGTGCCAGCAGTCAACGACAGGAGACTAGCTCTGGGGCCAACGTCCTGACTTTC. This gives the protein CASSQRQETSSGANVLTF. V gene TRBV6-1 combines with J gene TRBJ2-6; either TRBD1 or TRBD2 may supply D (6 bases each). Looked up from germline, CDR1 is MNHNS and CDR2 is SASEGT. V dropped 5 bases and J dropped 0 bases, with 17 bases sitting between them. This CDR3 has 18 amino acids.

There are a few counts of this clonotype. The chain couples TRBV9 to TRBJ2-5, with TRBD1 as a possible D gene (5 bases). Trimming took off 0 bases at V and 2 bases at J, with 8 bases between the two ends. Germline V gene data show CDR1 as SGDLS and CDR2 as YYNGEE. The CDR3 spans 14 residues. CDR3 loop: CASSVGNRQETQYF. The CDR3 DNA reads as TGTGCCAGCAGCGTAGGAAACAGGCAAGAGACCCAGTACTTC.

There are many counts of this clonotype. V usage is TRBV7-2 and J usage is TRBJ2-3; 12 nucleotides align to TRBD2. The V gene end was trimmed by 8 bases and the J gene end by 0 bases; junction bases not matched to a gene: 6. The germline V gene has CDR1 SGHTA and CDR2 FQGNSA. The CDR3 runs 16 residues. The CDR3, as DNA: TGTGCCAGCGGACTAGCGGGGACCCTTAGCACAGATACGCAGTATTTT. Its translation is CASGLAGTLSTDTQYF.

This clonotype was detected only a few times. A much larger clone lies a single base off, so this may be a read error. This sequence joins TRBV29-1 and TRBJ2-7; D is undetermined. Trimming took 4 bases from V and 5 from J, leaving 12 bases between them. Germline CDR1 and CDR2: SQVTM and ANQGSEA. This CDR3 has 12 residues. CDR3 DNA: TGCAGCGTTGCACAAGGTTGCCACGAGCAGTACTTC. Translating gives CSVAQGCHEQYF.

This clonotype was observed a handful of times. The CDR3: CSAKTGTFYEQYF. For the CDR3, the DNA is TGCAGTGCAAAAACCGGGACCTTCTACGAGCAGTACTTC. The chain combines TRBV20-1 with TRBJ2-7; D possibly uses TRBD1 or TRBD2 (5 bases each). Germline lookup yields CDR1 DFQATT and CDR2 SNEGSKA (reference sequence). The CDR3 contains 13 residues. The ends were cut back, 6 bases at V and 3 bases at J, with 15 bases in the middle.

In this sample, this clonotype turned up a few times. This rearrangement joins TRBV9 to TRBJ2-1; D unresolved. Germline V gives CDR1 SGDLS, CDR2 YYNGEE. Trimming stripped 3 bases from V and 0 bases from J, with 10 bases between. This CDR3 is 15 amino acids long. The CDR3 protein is CASSAVAGSYNEQFF. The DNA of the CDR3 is TGTGCCAGCAGCGCGGTGGCTGGCTCCTACAATGAGCAGTTCTTC.

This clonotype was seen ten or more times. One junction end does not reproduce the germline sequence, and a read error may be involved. This chain's CDR3 is CASSLRGLSPLHF. CDR3 bases: TGTGCCAGCAGTTTAAGGGGACTTTCACCCCTCCACTTT. J is TRBJ1-6 and V is TRBV7-3; a weak D match, TRBD1 (5 bases). The germline gives CDR1 SGHTA, CDR2 FQGTGA. The CDR3 is 13 residues long. Full variable domain (outside the CDR3, taken from reference TRBV7-3 and TRBJ1-6): GAGVSQTPSNKVTEKGKYVELRCDPISGHTALYWYRQSLGQGPEFLIYFQGTGAADDSGLPNDRFFAVRPEGSVSTLKIQRTERGDSAVYLCASSLRGLSPLHFGNGTRLTVT.

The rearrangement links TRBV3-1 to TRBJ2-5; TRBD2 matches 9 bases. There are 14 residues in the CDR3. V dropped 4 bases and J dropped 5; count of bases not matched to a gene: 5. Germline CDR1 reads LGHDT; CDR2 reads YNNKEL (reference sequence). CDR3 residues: CASSRSGSYETQYF. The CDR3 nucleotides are TGTGCCAGCAGCCGTAGCGGGAGCTATGAGACCCAGTACTTC.

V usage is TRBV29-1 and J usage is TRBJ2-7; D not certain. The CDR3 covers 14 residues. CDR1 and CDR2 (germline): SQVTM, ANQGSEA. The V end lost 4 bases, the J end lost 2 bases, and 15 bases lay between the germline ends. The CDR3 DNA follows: TGCAGCGTTGCCGACGGTACATCTACCTACGAGCAGTACTTC. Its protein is CSVADGTSTYEQYF.

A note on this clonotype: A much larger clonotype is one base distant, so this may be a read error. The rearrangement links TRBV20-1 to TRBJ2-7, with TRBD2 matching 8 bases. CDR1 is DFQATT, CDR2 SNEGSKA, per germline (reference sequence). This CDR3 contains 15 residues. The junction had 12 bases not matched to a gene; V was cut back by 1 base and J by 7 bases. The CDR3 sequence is CSARGYRGGPNEQYF. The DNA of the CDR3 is TGCAGTGCTAGAGGATATCGGGGGGGCCCCAATGAGCAGTACTTC.

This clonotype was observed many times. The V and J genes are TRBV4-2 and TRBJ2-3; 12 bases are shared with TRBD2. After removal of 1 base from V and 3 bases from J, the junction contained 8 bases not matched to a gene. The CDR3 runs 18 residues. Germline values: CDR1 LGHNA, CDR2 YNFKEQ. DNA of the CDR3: TGTGCCAGCAGCCAAGCGGCTAGCGGGGGGGTGGAAACAGATACGCAGTATTTT. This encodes CASSQAASGGVETDTQYF.

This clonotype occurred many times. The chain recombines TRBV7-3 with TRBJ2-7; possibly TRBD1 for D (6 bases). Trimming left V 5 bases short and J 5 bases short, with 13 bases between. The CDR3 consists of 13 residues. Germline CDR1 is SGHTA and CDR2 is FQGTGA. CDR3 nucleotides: TGTGCCAGCAGCCCCCAGGGGTTCGACGAGCAGTACTTC. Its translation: CASSPQGFDEQYF. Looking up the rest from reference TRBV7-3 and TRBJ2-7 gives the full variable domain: GAGVSQTPSNKVTEKGKYVELRCDPISGHTALYWYRQSLGQGPEFLIYFQGTGAADDSGLPNDRFFAVRPEGSVSTLKIQRTERGDSAVYLCASSPQGFDEQYFGPGTRLTVT.

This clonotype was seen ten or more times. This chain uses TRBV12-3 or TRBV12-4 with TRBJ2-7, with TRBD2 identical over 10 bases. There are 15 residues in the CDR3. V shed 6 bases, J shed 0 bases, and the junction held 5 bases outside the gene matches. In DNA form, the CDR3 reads TGTGCCAGCAGAAACAGCGGGGGGGTCTCCTACGAGCAGTACTTC. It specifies CASRNSGGVSYEQYF.

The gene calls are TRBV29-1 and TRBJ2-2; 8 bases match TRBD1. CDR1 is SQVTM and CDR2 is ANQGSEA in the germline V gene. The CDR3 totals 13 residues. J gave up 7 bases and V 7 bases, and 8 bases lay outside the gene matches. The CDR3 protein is CSAWTGRHGELFF. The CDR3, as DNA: TGCAGCGCCTGGACAGGGAGACACGGGGAGCTGTTTTTT.

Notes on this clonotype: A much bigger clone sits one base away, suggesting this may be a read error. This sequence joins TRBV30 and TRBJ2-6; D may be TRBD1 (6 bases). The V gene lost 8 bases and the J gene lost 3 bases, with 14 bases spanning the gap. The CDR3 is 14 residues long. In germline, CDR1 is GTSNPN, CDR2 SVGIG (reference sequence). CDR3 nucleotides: TGTGCCGGGGGCGGGTATTTTGGGGCCAACGTCCTGACTTTC. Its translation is CAGGGYFGANVLTF.

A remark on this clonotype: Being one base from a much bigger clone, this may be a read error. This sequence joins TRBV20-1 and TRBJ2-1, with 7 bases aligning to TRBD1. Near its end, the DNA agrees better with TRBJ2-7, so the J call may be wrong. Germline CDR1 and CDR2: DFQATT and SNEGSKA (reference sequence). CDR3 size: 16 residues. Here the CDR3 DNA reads TGCAGTGCTAGACCTTCCCGGGACAGCTCCTACAATGAGCAGTACTTC. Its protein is CSARPSRDSSYNEQYF.

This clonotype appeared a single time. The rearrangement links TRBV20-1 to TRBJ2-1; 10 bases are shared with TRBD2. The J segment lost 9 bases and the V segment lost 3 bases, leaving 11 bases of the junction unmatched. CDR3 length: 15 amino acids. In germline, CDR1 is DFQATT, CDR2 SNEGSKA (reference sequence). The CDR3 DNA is TGCAGTGCTAGGGGAATGGTAGCGGGAGGAGTTGAGCAGTTCTTC. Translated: CSARGMVAGGVEQFF.

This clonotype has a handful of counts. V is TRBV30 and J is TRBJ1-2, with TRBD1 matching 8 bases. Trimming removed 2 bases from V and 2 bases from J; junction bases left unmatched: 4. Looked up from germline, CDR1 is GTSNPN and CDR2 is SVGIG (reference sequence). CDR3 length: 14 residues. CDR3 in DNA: TGTGCCTGGAGTCCGGGACAGGCAAACTATGGCTACACCTTC. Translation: CAWSPGQANYGYTF.

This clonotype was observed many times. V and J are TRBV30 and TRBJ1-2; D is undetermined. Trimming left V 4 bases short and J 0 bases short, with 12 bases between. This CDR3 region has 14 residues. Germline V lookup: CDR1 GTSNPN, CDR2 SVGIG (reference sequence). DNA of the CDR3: TGTGCCTGGAAACTGCAGCCTGCTAACTATGGCTACACCTTC. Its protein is CAWKLQPANYGYTF.